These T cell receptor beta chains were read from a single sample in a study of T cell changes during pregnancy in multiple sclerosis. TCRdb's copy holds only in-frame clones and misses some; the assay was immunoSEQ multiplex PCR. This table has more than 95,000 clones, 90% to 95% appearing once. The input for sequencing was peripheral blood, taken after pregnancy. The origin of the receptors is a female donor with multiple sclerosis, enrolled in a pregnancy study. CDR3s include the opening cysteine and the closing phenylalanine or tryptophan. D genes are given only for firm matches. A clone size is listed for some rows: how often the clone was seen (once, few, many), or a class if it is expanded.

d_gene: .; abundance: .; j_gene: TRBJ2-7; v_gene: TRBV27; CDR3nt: TGTGCCAGCAGTCTCTCGACAGCTCCCTACGAGCAGTACTTC; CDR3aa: CASSLSTAPYEQYF
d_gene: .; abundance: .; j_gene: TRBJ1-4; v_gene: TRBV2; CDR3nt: TGTGCCAGCAGTGAAGGGGCTTTGGAAGAAAAACTGTTTTTT; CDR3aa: CASSEGALEEKLFF
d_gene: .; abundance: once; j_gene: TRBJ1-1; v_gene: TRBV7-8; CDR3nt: TGTGCCAGCAGCTTATCTGCAGGGCTGATCACTGAAGCTTTCTTT; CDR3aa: CASSLSAGLITEAFF
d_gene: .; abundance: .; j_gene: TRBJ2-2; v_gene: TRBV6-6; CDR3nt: TGTGCCAGCAGTTACTCGGGGGGAGCCAACACCGGGGAGCTGTTTTTT; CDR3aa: CASSYSGGANTGELFF
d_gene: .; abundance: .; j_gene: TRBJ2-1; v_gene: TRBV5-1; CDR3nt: TGCGCCAGCAGCTTGGTCGTCTCCTACAATGAGCAGTTCTTC; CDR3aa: CASSLVVSYNEQFF
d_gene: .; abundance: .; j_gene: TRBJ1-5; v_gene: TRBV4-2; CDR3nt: TGTGCCAGCAGCCAAGGACAGGCTAATCAGCCCCAGCATTTT; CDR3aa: CASSQGQANQPQHF
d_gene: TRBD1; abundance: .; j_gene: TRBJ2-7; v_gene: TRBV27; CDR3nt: TGTGCCAGCAGTCCTAGGCCCGGGACAGCCTACGAGCAGTACTTC; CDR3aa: CASSPRPGTAYEQYF
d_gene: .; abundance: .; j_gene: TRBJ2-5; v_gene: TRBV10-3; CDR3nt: TGTGCCATCAGTGATTTTCCTCAAGAGACCCAGTACTTC; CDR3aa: CAISDFPQETQYF
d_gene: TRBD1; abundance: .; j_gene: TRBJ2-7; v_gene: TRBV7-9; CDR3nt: TGTGCCAGCAGCTTAGCCGGGACAGGGCACTACGAGCAGTACTTC; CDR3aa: CASSLAGTGHYEQYF
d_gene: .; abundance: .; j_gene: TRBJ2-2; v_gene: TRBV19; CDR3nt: TGTGCCAGTACCCCCTCCCTCGAGGATACAACGGGGATTTCGAACACCGGGGAGCTGTTTTTT; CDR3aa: CASTPSLEDTTGISNTGELFF
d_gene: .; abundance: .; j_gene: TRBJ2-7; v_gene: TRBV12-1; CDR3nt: TGTGCCAGCAGCTTGGACTCTCCTGGCGAGCAGTACTTC; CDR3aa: CASSLDSPGEQYF
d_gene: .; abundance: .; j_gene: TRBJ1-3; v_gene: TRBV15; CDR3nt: TGTGCCACCAGCAGAGATCAGGGTTTCGGAAACACCATATATTTT; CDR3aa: CATSRDQGFGNTIYF
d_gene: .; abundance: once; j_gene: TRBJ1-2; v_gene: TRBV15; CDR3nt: TGTGCCACCTCATCCCAGGGAAATGGCTACACCTTC; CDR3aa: CATSSQGNGYTF
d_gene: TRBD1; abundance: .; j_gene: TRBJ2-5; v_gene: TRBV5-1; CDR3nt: TGCGCCAGCAGCCCGGGGGACAGGGGGGGAGAGACCCAGTACTTC; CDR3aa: CASSPGDRGGETQYF
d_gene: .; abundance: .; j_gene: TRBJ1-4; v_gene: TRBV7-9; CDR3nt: TGTGCCCCACTGGGGGGGGCTGGGATTGCGAATGAAAAACTGTTTTTT; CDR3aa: CAPLGGAGIANEKLFF
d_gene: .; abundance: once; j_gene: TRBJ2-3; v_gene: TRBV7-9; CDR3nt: TGTGCCAGCAGCCAGGAACAGCCCACTGATACGCAGTATTTT; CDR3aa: CASSQEQPTDTQYF
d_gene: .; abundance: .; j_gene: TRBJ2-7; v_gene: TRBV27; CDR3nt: TGTGCCAGCAGTTTAGCCCGGGGGGCTTACGAGCAGTACTTC; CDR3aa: CASSLARGAYEQYF
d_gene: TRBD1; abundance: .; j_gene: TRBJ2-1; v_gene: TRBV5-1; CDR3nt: TGCGCCAGCAGCTCGGACAGGGGTGACACACCCTACAATGAGCAGTTCTTC; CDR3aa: CASSSDRGDTPYNEQFF
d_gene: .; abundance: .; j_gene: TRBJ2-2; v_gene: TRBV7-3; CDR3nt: TGTGCCAGCAGCCCCGGTAGAGGGACCGGGGAGCTGTTTTTT; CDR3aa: CASSPGRGTGELFF
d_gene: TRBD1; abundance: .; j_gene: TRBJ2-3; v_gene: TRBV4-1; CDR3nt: TGCGCCAGCAGCCGCGGACAGGGGGGCCCAGATACGCAGTATTTT; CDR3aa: CASSRGQGGPDTQYF
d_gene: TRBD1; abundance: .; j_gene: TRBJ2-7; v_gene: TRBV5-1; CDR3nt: TGCGCCAGCAGCTTGGTGGGACAGGGCAACTACGAGCAGTACTTC; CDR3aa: CASSLVGQGNYEQYF
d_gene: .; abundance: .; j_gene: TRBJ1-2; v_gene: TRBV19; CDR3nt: TGTGCCAGCCAAAACCCTCGGGGTCTGAACTATGGCTACACCTTC; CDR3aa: CASQNPRGLNYGYTF
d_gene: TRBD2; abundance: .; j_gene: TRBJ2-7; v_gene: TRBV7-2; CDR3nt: TGTGCCAGCAGTAGCAGCGGGAGGGCCTCCTACGAGCAGTACTTC; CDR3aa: CASSSSGRASYEQYF
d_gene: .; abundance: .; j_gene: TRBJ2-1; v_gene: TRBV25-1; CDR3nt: TGTGCCAGCAGTAGGGGCCATGAGCAGTTCTTC; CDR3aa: CASSRGHEQFF
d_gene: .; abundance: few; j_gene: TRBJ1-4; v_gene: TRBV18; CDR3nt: TGTGCCAGCTCACCACAGAGGAGTGAAAAACTGTTTTTT; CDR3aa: CASSPQRSEKLFF
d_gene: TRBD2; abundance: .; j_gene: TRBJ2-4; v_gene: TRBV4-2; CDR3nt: TGTGCCAGCAGCCAAGCCCTCAGAGCGGGAGATGCCAAAAACATTCAGTACTTC; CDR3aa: CASSQALRAGDAKNIQYF
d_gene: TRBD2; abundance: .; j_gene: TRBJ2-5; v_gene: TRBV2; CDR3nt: TGTGCCAGCCGGGCGGATGGGGCGGGAGGTTGGAAAGAGACCCAGTACTTC; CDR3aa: CASRADGAGGWKETQYF
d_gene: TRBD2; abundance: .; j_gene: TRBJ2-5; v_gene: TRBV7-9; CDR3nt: TGTGCCAGCAACGGACTAGCGGGCCGATGGGAGACCCAGTACTTC; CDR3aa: CASNGLAGRWETQYF
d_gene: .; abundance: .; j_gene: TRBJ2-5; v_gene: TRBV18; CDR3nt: TGTGCCAGCTCACCATCCCGAGGCGAGACCCAGTACTTC; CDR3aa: CASSPSRGETQYF
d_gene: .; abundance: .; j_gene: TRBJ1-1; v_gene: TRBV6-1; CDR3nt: TGTGCCAGCGGAAAGACAGGAGGCACTGAAGCTTTCTTT; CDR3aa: CASGKTGGTEAFF
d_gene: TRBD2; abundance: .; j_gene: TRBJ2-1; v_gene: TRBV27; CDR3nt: TGTGCCAGCAGTTCAGGACTAGCGGGAGACAATGAGCAGTTCTTC; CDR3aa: CASSSGLAGDNEQFF
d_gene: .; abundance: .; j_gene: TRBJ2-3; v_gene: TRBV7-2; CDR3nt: TGTGCCAGCAGCCTGGCCCGTGGAGCAGATACGCAGTATTTT; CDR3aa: CASSLARGADTQYF
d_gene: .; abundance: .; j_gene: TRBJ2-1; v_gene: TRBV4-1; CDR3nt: TGCGCCAGCAGCCAAGATGGTGGTGCGAATGAGCAGTTCTTC; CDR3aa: CASSQDGGANEQFF
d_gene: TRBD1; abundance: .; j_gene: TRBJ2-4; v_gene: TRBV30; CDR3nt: TGTGCCTGGGACAGGGGGAGGTCCCAAAACATTCAGTACTTC; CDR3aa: CAWDRGRSQNIQYF
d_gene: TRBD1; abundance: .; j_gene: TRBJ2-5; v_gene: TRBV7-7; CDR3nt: TGTGCCAGCAGCTTGGGACAGGGGAAAGCAGAGACCCAGTACTTC; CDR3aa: CASSLGQGKAETQYF
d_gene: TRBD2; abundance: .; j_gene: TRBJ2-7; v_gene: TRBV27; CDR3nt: TGTGCCAGCAGCCCCCCCCGGAGGTCCCTAGCGGGTCTTTACGAGCAGTACTTC; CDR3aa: CASSPPRRSLAGLYEQYF
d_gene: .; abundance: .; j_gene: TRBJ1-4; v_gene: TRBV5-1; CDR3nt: TGCGCCAGCAGCTTGGGAGCCAATGAAAAACTGTTTTTT; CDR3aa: CASSLGANEKLFF
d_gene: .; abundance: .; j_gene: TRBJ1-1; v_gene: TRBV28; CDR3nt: TGTGCCAGTAAGGGGACTGAAGCTTTCTTT; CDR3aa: CASKGTEAFF
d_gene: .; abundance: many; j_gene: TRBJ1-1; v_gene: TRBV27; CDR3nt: TGTGCCAGCAGTATGACTCCGCGTCGCACTGAAGCTTTCTTT; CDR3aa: CASSMTPRRTEAFF
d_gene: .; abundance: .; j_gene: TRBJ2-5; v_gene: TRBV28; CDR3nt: TGTGCCAGCAGTTTGGTTGCGGGGGAGACCCAGTACTTC; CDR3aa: CASSLVAGETQYF
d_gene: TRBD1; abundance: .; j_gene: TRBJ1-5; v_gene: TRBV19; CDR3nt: TGTGCCAGTAGGGACAGGGATTATCAGCCCCAGCATTTT; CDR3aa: CASRDRDYQPQHF
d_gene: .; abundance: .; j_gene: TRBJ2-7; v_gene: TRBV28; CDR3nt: TGTGCCAGCAGCCTGGCACAGGGTTACGAGCAGTACTTC; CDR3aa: CASSLAQGYEQYF
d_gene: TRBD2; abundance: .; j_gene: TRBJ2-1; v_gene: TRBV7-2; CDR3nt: TGTGCCAGCAGCTTAGTCGTTACTAGCGGGATCCTGTACAATGAGCAGTTCTTC; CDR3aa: CASSLVVTSGILYNEQFF
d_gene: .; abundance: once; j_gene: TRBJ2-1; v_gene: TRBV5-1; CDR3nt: TGCGCCAGCAGCCGGGGCAATGAGCAGTTCTTC; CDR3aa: CASSRGNEQFF
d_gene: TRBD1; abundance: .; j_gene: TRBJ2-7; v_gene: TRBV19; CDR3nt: TGTGCCAGTAGTGTGACAGGGTACGGCAACGAGCAGTACTTC; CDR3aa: CASSVTGYGNEQYF
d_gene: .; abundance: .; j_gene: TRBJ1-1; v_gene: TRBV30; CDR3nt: TGTGCCTGGAGTGTGATCGGGGACACTGAAGCTTTCTTT; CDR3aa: CAWSVIGDTEAFF
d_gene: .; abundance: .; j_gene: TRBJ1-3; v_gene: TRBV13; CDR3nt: TGTGCCAGCAGCGAAGAGACACGGCTACGCTCTGGAAACACCATATATTTT; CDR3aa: CASSEETRLRSGNTIYF
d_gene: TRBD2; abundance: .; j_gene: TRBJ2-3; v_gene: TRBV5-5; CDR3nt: TGTGCCAGCCTCAACCGGGGCGGACTAGCCGCAAACCCGGATACGCAGTATTTT; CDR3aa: CASLNRGGLAANPDTQYF
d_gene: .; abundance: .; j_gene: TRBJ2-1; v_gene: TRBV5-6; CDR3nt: TGTGCCAGCAGCTTAGGACAGTACAATGAGCAGTTCTTC; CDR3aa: CASSLGQYNEQFF
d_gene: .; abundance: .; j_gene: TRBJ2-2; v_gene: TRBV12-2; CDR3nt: TGTGCAATCCTCTTAAATAGCGGGAGGGACACCGGGGAGCTGTTTTTT; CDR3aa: CAILLNSGRDTGELFF
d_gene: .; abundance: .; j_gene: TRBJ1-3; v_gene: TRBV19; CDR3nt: TGTGCCAGTAGTATCTCGTTCCGCTCTGGAAACACCATATATTTT; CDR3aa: CASSISFRSGNTIYF
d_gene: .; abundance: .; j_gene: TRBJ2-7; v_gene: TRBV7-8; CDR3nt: TGTGCCAGCAGCGGCCCCCCCGGGGTATGGACCTACGAGCAGTACTTC; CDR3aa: CASSGPPGVWTYEQYF
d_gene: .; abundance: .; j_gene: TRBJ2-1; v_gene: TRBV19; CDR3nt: TGTGCCAGTAGTATCGCTACTCACAATGAGCAGTTCTTC; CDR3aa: CASSIATHNEQFF
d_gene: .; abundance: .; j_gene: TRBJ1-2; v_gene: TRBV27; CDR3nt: TGTGCCAGCAGTTTCGGACGGGGCTATGGCTACACCTTC; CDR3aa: CASSFGRGYGYTF
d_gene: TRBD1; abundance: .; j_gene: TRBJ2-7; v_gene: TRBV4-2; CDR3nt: TGTGCCAGCAGCCCTAGGACAGGGAGGTACGAGCAGTACTTC; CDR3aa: CASSPRTGRYEQYF
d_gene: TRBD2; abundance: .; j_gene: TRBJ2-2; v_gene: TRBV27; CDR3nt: TGTGCCAGCAGTCCACAGCTAGCGGCGAACACCGGGGAGCTGTTTTTT; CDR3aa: CASSPQLAANTGELFF
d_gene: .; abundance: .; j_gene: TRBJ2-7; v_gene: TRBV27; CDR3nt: TGTGCCAGCAGCACGGGGGTAGACTACGAGCAGTACTTC; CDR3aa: CASSTGVDYEQYF
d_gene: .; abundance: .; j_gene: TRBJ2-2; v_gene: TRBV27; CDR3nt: TGTGCCAGCAATCGTGGGGGGAGCACCGGGGAGCTGTTTTTT; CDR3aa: CASNRGGSTGELFF
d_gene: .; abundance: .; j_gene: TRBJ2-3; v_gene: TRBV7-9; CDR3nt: TGTGCCAGCAGCTTAGTAGCGGGCAGGGGAACCTACACAGATACGCAGTATTTT; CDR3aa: CASSLVAGRGTYTDTQYF